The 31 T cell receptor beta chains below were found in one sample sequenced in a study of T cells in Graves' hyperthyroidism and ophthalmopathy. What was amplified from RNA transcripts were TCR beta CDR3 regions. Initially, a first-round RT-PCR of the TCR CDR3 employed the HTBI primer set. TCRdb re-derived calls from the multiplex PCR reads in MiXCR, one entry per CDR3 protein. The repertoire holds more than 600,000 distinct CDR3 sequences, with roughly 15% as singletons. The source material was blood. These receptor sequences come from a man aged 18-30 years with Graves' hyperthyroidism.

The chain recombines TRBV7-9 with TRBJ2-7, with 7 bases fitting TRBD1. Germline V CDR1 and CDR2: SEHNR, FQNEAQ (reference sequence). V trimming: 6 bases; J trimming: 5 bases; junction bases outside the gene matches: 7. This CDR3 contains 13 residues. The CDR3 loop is CASRSTGYDEQYF. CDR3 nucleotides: TGTGCCAGCAGGTCGACAGGGTACGACGAGCAGTACTTC.

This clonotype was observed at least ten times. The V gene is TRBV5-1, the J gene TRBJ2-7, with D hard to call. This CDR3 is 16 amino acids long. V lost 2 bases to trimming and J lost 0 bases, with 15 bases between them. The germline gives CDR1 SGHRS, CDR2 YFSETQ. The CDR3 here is CASSLGFMKSSYEQYF. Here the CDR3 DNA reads TGCGCCAGCAGCTTAGGGTTCATGAAGAGCTCCTACGAGCAGTACTTC. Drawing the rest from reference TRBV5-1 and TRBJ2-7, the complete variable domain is KAGVTQTPRYLIKTRGQQVTLSCSPISGHRSVSWYQQTPGQGLQFLFEYFSETQRNKGNFPGRFSGRQFSNSRSEMNVSTLELGDSALYLCASSLGFMKSSYEQYFGPGTRLTVT.

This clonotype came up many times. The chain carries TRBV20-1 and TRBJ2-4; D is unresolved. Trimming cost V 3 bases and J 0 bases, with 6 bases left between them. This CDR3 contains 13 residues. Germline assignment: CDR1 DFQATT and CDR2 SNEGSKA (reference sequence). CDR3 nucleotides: TGCAGTGCTAGGGTCCAAGCCAAAAACATTCAGTACTTC. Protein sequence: CSARVQAKNIQYF.

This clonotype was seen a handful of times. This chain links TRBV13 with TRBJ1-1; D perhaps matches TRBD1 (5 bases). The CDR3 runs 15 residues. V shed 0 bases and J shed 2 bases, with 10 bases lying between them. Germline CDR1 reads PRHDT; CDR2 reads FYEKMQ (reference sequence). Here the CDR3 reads CASSLGLGGNTEAFF. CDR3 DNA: TGTGCCAGCAGCTTAGGCCTCGGGGGAAACACTGAAGCTTTCTTT.

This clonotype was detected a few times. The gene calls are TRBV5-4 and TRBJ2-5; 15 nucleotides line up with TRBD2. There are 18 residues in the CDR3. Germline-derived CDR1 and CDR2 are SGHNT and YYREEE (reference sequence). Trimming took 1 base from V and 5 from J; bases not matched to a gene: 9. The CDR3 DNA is TGTGCCAGCAGCTTGCCCTGGACTAGCGGGAGGGCCACGGAGACCCAGTACTTC. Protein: CASSLPWTSGRATETQYF.

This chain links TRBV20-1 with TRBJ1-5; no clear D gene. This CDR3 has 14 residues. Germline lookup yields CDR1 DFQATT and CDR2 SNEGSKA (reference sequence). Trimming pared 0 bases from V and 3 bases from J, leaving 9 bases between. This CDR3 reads CSARDPGDNQPQHF. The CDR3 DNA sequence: TGCAGTGCTAGAGATCCGGGAGACAATCAGCCCCAGCATTTT.

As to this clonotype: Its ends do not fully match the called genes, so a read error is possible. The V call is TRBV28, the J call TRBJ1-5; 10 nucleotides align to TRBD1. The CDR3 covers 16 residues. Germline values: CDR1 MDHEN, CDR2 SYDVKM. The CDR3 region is CASSITPGQGFQPQHF. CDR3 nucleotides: TGCGCCAGCAGCATCACACCGGGACAGGGGTTTCAGCCCCAGCATTTT.

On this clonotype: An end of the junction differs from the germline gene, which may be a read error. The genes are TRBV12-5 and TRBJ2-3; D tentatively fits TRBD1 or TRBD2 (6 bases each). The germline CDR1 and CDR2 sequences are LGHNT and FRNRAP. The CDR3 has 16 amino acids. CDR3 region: CASGSGRDTSTDAQYF. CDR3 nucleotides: TGTGCTAGTGGTTCGGGCCGGGACACTAGCACAGATGCGCAGTATTTT.

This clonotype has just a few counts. Here the CDR3 DNA reads TGCAGCGTTGGAGGACAGGGCAATCAGCCCCAGCATTTT. This encodes CSVGGQGNQPQHF. The chain couples TRBV29-1 to TRBJ1-5; 7 nucleotides line up with TRBD1. With 4 bases clipped from V and 2 bases from J, the junction kept 2 bases outside the gene matches. CDR3 length: 13 amino acids. Germline loops: CDR1 SQVTM, CDR2 ANQGSEA.

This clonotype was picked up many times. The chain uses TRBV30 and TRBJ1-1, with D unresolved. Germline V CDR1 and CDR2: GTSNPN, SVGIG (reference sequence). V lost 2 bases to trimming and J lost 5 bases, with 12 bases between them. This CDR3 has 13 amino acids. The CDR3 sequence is CAWSRGSATEAFF. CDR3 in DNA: TGTGCCTGGAGTCGGGGTTCGGCAACTGAAGCTTTCTTT.

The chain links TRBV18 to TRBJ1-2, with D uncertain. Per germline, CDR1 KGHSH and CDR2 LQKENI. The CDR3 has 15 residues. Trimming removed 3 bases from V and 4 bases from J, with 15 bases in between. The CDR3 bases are TGTGCCAGCTCACCTTTGACACCGACTCCCTATGGCTACACCTTC. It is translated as CASSPLTPTPYGYTF.

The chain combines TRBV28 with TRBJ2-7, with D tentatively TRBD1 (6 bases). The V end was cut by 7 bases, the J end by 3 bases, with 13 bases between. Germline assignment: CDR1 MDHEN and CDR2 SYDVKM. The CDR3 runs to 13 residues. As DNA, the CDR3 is TGTGCCAGCACCTCAGACAGGCGCTACGAGCAGTACTTC. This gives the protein CASTSDRRYEQYF.

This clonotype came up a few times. CDR3 DNA sequence: TGTGCCAGCAGTTTAAGGCCCGGGACCCCCTTAGGAGATACGCAGTATTTT. This translates into CASSLRPGTPLGDTQYF. This chain uses TRBV27 with TRBJ2-3; D tentatively fits TRBD1 or TRBD2 (5 bases each). Germline lookup yields CDR1 MNHEY and CDR2 SMNVEV (reference sequence). The CDR3 is 17 residues long. V was trimmed by 2 bases and J by 5 bases, leaving 20 bases between them.

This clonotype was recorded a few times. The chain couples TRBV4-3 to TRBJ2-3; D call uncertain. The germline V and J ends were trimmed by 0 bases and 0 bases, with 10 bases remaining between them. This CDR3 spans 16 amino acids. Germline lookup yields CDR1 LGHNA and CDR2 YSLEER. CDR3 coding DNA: TGCGCCAGCAGCCAAGAAGGGCTAGTTAGCACAGATACGCAGTATTTT. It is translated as CASSQEGLVSTDTQYF.

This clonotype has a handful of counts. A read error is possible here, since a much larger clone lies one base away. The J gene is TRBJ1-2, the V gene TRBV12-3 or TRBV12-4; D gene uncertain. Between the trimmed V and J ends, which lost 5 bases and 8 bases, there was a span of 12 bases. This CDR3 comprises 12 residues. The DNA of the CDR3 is TGTGCCAGCAGTGTTTCACCCGGAGGCTACACCTTC. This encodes CASSVSPGGYTF.

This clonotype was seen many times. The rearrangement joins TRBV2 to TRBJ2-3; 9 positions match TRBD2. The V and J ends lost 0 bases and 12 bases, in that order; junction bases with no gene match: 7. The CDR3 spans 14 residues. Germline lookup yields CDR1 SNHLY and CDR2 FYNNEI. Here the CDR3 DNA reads TGTGCCAGCAGTGAAGCTGGTTTGGGACTAGCACAGTATTTT. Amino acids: CASSEAGLGLAQYF.

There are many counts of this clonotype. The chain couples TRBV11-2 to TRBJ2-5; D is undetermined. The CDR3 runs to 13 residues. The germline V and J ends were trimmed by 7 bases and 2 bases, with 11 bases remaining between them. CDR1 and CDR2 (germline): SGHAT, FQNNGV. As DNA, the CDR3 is TGTGCCAGCATGGCGCGATCTCAAGAGACCCAGTACTTC. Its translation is CASMARSQETQYF. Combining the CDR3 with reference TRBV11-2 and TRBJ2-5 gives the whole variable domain EAGVAQSPRYKIIEKRQSVAFWCNPISGHATLYWYQQILGQGPKLLIQFQNNGVVDDSQLPKDRFSAERLKGVDSTLKIQPAKLEDSAVYLCASMARSQETQYFGPGTRLLVL.

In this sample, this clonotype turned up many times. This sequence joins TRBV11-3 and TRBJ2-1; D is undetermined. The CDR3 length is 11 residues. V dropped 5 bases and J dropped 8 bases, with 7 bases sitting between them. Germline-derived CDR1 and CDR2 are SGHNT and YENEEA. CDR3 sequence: CASSVEDEQFF. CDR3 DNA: TGTGCCAGCAGCGTCGAGGATGAGCAGTTCTTC.

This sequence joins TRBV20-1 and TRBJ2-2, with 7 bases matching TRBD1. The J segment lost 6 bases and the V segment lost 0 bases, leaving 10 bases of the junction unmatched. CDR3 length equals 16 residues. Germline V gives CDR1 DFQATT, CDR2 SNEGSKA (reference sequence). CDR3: CSARDRRQGRAGELFF. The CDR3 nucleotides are TGCAGTGCTAGAGATAGAAGACAGGGTCGGGCCGGGGAGCTGTTTTTT.

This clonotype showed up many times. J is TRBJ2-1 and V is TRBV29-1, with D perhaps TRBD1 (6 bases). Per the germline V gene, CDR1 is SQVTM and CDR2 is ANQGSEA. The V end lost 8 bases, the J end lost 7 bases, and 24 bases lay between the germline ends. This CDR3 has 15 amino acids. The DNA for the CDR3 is TGCAGCATAAGTACAGGGATGGTCACGGGGAATGAGCAGTTCTTC. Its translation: CSISTGMVTGNEQFF.

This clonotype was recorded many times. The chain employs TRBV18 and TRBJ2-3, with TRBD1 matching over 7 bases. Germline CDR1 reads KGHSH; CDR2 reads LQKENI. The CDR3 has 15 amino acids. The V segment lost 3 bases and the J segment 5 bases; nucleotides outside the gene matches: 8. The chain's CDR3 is CASSPGTVQIDTQYF. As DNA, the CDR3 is TGTGCCAGCTCACCCGGGACAGTTCAAATAGATACGCAGTATTTT.

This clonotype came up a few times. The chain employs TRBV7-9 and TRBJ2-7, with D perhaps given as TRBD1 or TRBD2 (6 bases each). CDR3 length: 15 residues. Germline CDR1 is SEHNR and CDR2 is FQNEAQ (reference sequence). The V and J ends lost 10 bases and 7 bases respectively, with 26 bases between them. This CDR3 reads CATTSPSPGAGEQYF. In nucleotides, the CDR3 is TGTGCCACCACCAGCCCCTCCCCGGGGGCGGGTGAGCAGTACTTC.

The CDR3 here is CSVRDNYNEQFF. The CDR3 nucleotides are TGCAGCGTAAGGGACAACTACAATGAGCAGTTCTTC. The rearrangement links TRBV29-1 to TRBJ2-1; perhaps TRBD1 as D (6 bases). The CDR3 loop spans 12 amino acids. The V and J ends lost 6 bases and 3 bases respectively, with 9 bases between them. Germline CDR1 and CDR2: SQVTM and ANQGSEA.

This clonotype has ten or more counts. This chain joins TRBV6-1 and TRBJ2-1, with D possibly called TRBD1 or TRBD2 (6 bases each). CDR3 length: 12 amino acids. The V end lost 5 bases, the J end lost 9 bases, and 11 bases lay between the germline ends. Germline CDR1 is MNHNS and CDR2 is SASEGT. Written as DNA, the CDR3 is TGTGCCAGCAGTACAGGGCGGGGTGAGCAGTTCTTC. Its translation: CASSTGRGEQFF.

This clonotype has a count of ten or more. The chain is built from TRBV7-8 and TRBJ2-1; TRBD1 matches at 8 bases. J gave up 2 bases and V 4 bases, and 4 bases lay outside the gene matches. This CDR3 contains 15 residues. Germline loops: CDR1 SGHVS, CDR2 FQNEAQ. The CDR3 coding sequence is TGTGCCAGCAGCTCCCGACAGGGGACCTACAATGAGCAGTTCTTC. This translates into CASSSRQGTYNEQFF. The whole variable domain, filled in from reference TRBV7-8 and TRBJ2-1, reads GAGVSQSPRYKVAKRGQDVALRCDPISGHVSLFWYQQALGQGPEFLTYFQNEAQLDKSGLPSDRFFAERPEGSVSTLKIQRTQQEDSAVYLCASSSRQGTYNEQFFGPGTRLTVL.

The CDR3 bases are TGCAGCGTCCCGGGCGGGGACAGGGGGCGCGGGACTGAAGCTTTCTTT. It specifies CSVPGGDRGRGTEAFF. The V gene is TRBV29-1, the J gene TRBJ1-1; 12 bases line up with TRBD1. Trimming removed 6 bases from V and 5 bases from J; junction bases left unmatched: 13. This CDR3 spans 16 amino acids. Germline V gene lookup returns CDR1 SQVTM and CDR2 ANQGSEA.

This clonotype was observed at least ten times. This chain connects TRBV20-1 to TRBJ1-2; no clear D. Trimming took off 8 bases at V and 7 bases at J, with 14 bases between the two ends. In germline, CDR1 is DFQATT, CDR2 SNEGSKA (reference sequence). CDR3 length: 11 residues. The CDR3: CSPSPGVGYTF. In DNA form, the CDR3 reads TGCAGTCCCAGCCCCGGGGTTGGCTACACCTTC.

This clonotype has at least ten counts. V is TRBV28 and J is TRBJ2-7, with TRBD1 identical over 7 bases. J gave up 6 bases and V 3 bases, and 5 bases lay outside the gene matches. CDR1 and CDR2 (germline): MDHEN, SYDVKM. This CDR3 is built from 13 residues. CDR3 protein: CASSFYRGGEQYF. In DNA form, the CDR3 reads TGTGCCAGCAGTTTTTACAGGGGCGGCGAGCAGTACTTC.

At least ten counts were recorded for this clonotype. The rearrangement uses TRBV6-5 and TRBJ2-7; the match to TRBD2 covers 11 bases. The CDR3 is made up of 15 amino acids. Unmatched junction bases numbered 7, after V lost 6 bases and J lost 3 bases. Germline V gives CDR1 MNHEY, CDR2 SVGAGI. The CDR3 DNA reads TGTGCCAGCAGACCCCGGACTAGCGGGTTCTACGAGCAGTACTTC. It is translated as CASRPRTSGFYEQYF.

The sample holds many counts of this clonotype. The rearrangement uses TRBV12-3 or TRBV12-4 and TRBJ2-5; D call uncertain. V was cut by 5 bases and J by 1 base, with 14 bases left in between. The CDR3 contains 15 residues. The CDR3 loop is CASSRLLSPQETQYF. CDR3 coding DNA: TGTGCCAGCAGTCGCTTACTGAGTCCCCAAGAGACCCAGTACTTC.

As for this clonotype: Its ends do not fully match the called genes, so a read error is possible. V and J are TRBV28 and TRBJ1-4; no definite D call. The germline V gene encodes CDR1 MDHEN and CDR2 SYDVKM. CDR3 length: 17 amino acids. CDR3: CASSQDLPRSLREKLFF. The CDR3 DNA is TGCGCCAGCAGCCAAGATCTACCCAGGTCGCTTCGTGAAAAACTGTTTTTT.